A single T cell receptor (beta chain) is shown here with its context. Profiling relied on immunoSEQ multiplex PCR, and the TCRdb table lists in-frame clones only, not all of them. The table records 310,000 or so clones, about 90% of them present only once. This specimen comes from a study of blood T cell repertoires in COVID-19. Trimming cost V 5 bases and J 7 bases; bases outside gene matches: 3. CDR3 length: 12 residues. CDR1 MNHEY and CDR2 SVGAGI come from the germline V gene. The chain employs TRBV6-5 and TRBJ1-2; 8 bases are shared with TRBD1. The sequence derives from a woman in her twenties or thirties who had recovered from COVID-19. The specimen sequenced was PBMCs or T cells enriched from blood (not recorded which). The CDR3 spells CASSQGAGGYTF. CDR3 coding DNA: TGTGCCAGCAGTCAGGGGGCGGGTGGCTACACCTTC.